Each of the 32 T cell receptor beta chains below was sequenced from the same sample in a study of siplizumab effects on memory and regulatory T cells. This table comes from immunoSEQ multiplex PCR, and its TCRdb copy is limited to in-frame clones, with some not included. The sample records 9,000 to 15,000 clones, around 46% being singletons. Their cognate antigens are unknown. An approximately six-day coculture at 37°C was performed with the mixed lymphocyte reaction cells. Sequenced material: CFSE-low (dividing) CD8+ T cells sorted from an allogeneic mixed lymphocyte reaction. These receptors were collected from a human donor in good health; the cells came from an allogeneic mixed lymphocyte reaction. Some clones in this sample may be carry-over from other donors' samples.

This chain connects TRBV14 to TRBJ2-7; D might be TRBD2 (6 bases). Germline lookup yields CDR1 SGHDN and CDR2 FVKESK. V was clipped by 1 base and J by 9 bases, with 19 bases between them. The CDR3 contains 15 residues. CDR3 amino acids: CASSQGSWDFHGQYF. The CDR3 bases are TGTGCCAGCAGCCAAGGCAGTTGGGACTTTCATGGGCAGTACTTC.

The chain recombines TRBV13 with TRBJ2-1; TRBD1 matches 9 bases. The ends lost 2 bases at V and 6 bases at J; junction bases unmatched: 5. CDR3 length: 15 residues. From germline, CDR1 is PRHDT and CDR2 FYEKMQ (reference sequence). This chain's CDR3 is CASSLSGQGGNEQFF. The CDR3, as DNA: TGTGCCAGCAGCTTATCGGGACAGGGTGGCAATGAGCAGTTCTTC.

This clone has just one count. The chain combines TRBV25-1 with TRBJ2-7, with D hard to call. Germline V gives CDR1 MGHDK, CDR2 SYGVNS. V gave up 3 bases and J gave up 4 bases, with 4 bases separating them. The CDR3 sequence is 11 residues long. The CDR3 nucleotides are TGTGCCAGCAGTGACTCTTACGAGCAGTACTTC. Protein: CASSDSYEQYF.

The rearrangement joins TRBV4-1 to TRBJ2-5, with D hard to call. The DNA end is a closer match to TRBJ2-7, so the J assignment may be wrong. This CDR3 has 15 amino acids. Germline V gene data show CDR1 as MGHRA and CDR2 as YSYEKL. In DNA form, the CDR3 reads TGCGCCAGCAGCCTAGCACGTTCAACCTCCTACGAGCAGTACTTC. Its translation: CASSLARSTSYEQYF.

The V call is TRBV6-5, the J call TRBJ1-2; tentative D call: TRBD1 (6 bases). Germline V gene lookup returns CDR1 MNHEY and CDR2 SVGAGI. The V end was cut by 7 bases, the J end by 5 bases, with 14 bases between. CDR3 length: 13 residues. This CDR3 is CASTGGESYGYTF. The CDR3 DNA sequence: TGTGCCAGCACGGGGGGCGAGTCGTATGGCTACACCTTC.

This rearrangement joins TRBV25-1 to TRBJ2-1, with 10 nucleotides matching TRBD2. The CDR3 length is 17 residues. The J segment lost 8 bases and the V segment lost 1 base, leaving 11 bases of the junction unmatched. CDR1 is MGHDK and CDR2 is SYGVNS in the germline V gene. CDR3 coding DNA: TGTGCCAGCAGTGAATTCGAGCGGGGGGGCCCTCTCGATGAGCAGTTCTTC. Encoded protein: CASSEFERGGPLDEQFF.

CDR3 DNA: TGTGCCAGCAGTTACTCGGAACCAGAAGGCATTCAGTACTTC. This encodes CASSYSEPEGIQYF. The rearrangement uses TRBV6-6 and TRBJ2-4; no clear D. The V and J ends lost 0 bases and 9 bases respectively, with 12 bases between them. Germline CDR1 MNHNY, CDR2 SVGAGI (reference sequence). The CDR3 has 14 residues.

This clone was picked up a small number of times. This chain uses TRBV5-6 with TRBJ2-3; TRBD1 aligns across 10 bases. Unmatched junction bases numbered 6, after V lost 0 bases and J lost 5 bases. The CDR3 contains 16 residues. The germline CDR1 and CDR2 sequences are SGHDT and YYEEEE. The CDR3 loop is CASSLEGQGLIDTQYF. The CDR3, as DNA: TGTGCCAGCAGCTTGGAGGGACAGGGGTTGATAGATACGCAGTATTTT.

The V gene is TRBV5-1, the J gene TRBJ1-2, with TRBD1 as a possible D gene (5 bases). In germline, CDR1 is SGHRS, CDR2 YFSETQ. The length of the CDR3 is 13 residues. V was trimmed by 0 bases and J by 4 bases, leaving 7 bases between them. The CDR3 region is CASSLGQFYGYTF. The CDR3 DNA sequence: TGCGCCAGCAGCTTGGGACAGTTCTATGGCTACACCTTC.

In this sample, this clone turned up a few times. The chain carries TRBV6-5 and TRBJ2-2; 7 nucleotides match TRBD2. With V trimmed by 0 bases and J by 5 bases, 6 bases remained unmatched. The length of the CDR3 is 16 residues. Germline V gene data show CDR1 as MNHEY and CDR2 as SVGAGI. DNA of the CDR3: TGTGCCAGCAGTTACTCGAGTATCGGGGGGACCGGGGAGCTGTTTTTT. Translated: CASSYSSIGGTGELFF.

The chain links TRBV4-1 to TRBJ1-2; possibly TRBD1 for D (6 bases). Per germline, CDR1 MGHRA and CDR2 YSYEKL. The CDR3 loop spans 15 amino acids. V lost 0 bases to trimming and J lost 6 bases, with 14 bases between them. In nucleotides, the CDR3 is TGCGCCAGCAGCCAAGATCGGTCAGGGGTAAATGGCTACACCTTC. This gives the protein CASSQDRSGVNGYTF.

This rearrangement joins TRBV14 to TRBJ2-1; TRBD2 matches 12 bases. Germline trimming cut 3 bases from V and 2 bases from J; bases unmatched to any gene: 5. CDR3 length: 17 amino acids. Germline lookup yields CDR1 SGHDN and CDR2 FVKESK. CDR3 nucleotide sequence: TGTGCCAGCAGCCACCTAGCGGGAGGGTTCCCCTACAATGAGCAGTTCTTC. It is translated as CASSHLAGGFPYNEQFF.

This clone came up many times. This rearrangement joins TRBV6-5 to TRBJ1-1, with D uncertain. The V gene's germline CDR1 is MNHEY and CDR2 SVGAGI. Trimming cost V 2 bases and J 1 base, with 5 bases left between them. The CDR3 length is 13 residues. Written as DNA, the CDR3 is TGTGCCAGCAGTTACCAGCCGAACACTGAAGCTTTCTTT. Translation gives CASSYQPNTEAFF.

This clone was counted between two and nine times. Other DNA sequences in this specimen translate into the identical CDR3. This chain uses TRBV29-1 with TRBJ2-3, with D possibly called TRBD1 or TRBD2 (6 bases each). The CDR3 is 13 residues long. The V gene lost 3 bases and the J gene lost 4 bases, with 11 bases spanning the gap. Germline CDR1 and CDR2: SQVTM and ANQGSEA. The CDR3, as DNA: TGCAGCGTTGAGAGGGGGAGGCCAGATACGCAGTATTTT. Translation gives CSVERGRPDTQYF.

This clone showed up just a few times. The chain carries TRBV19 and TRBJ1-1, with D perhaps TRBD1 (6 bases). Trimming cost V 5 bases and J 5 bases, with 12 bases left between them. Germline values: CDR1 LNHDA, CDR2 SQIVND (reference sequence). This CDR3 is 13 amino acids long. CDR3 nucleotide sequence: TGTGCCAGTAGTTGGGGGGCTGGGACTGAAGCTTTCTTT. This encodes CASSWGAGTEAFF.

The chain carries TRBV19 and TRBJ2-4, with 8 bases matching TRBD2. J gave up 11 bases and V 6 bases, and 12 bases lay outside the gene matches. The CDR3 sequence is 14 residues long. In germline, CDR1 is LNHDA, CDR2 SQIVND (reference sequence). CDR3 sequence (DNA): TGTGCCAGTAGCAACGCGGGAGGTTTTAGAGTTCAGTACTTC. Encoded protein: CASSNAGGFRVQYF.

This clone was observed a handful of times. V usage is TRBV6-6 and J usage is TRBJ1-1; the D is unclear. Between the trimmed V and J ends, which lost 0 bases and 6 bases, there was a span of 8 bases. The CDR3 extends over 13 amino acids. The germline gives CDR1 MNHNY, CDR2 SVGAGI (reference sequence). For the CDR3, the DNA is TGTGCCAGCAGTTACTCAAGCGGGGCTGAAGCTTTCTTT. Its protein product is CASSYSSGAEAFF.

V gene TRBV12-5 combines with J gene TRBJ2-7; TRBD1 or TRBD2 may be the D gene (5 bases each). From germline, CDR1 is LGHNT and CDR2 FRNRAP. The V end lost 4 bases, the J end lost 2 bases, and 6 bases lay between the germline ends. The CDR3 is 12 residues long. The CDR3 sequence: CASGSGPYEQYF. CDR3 in DNA: TGTGCTAGTGGTTCGGGACCCTACGAGCAGTACTTC.

The rearrangement links TRBV4-1 to TRBJ2-2, with TRBD2 identical over 7 bases. V shed 6 bases and J 6 bases; nucleotides not matched to a gene: 13. Germline-derived CDR1 and CDR2 are MGHRA and YSYEKL. The CDR3 consists of 16 residues. The CDR3 nucleotides read TGCGCCAGCAGGGGGGTAGGGGCGGGAGCCTCCGGGGAGCTGTTTTTT. Protein sequence: CASRGVGAGASGELFF.

The chain has TRBV19 and TRBJ2-1, with 9 bases that match TRBD2. Germline-derived CDR1 and CDR2 are LNHDA and SQIVND (reference sequence). The ends lost 3 bases at V and 4 bases at J; junction bases unmatched: 7. The CDR3 length is 16 residues. CDR3 DNA: TGTGCCAGTAGTATCATGGGGACTAGCCGATACAATGAGCAGTTCTTC. This encodes CASSIMGTSRYNEQFF.

The table lists this clone with a few counts. The chain joins TRBV6-5 to TRBJ1-2; weak D call: TRBD1 (5 bases). The germline V gene has CDR1 MNHEY and CDR2 SVGAGI. The CDR3 loop spans 12 amino acids. Trimming pared 6 bases from V and 8 bases from J, leaving 13 bases between. The CDR3 region is CASSWGGDGYTF. The CDR3 DNA reads as TGTGCCAGCAGCTGGGGAGGGGACGGCTACACCTTC.

Within the sample, this clone is medium-sized (0.01 to 0.1%). This sequence joins TRBV5-1 and TRBJ2-5; no clear D gene. The CDR3 has 11 residues. Looked up from germline, CDR1 is SGHRS and CDR2 is YFSETQ. The germline V and J ends were trimmed by 0 bases and 4 bases, with 1 base remaining between them. Written as DNA, the CDR3 is TGCGCCAGCAGCTTGGCAGAGACCCAGTACTTC. This codes for CASSLAETQYF.

This clone was seen only a few times. This chain links TRBV4-1 with TRBJ2-7, with 10 nucleotides matching TRBD1. The CDR3 is made up of 15 amino acids. J gave up 7 bases and V 4 bases, and 10 bases lay outside the gene matches. From germline, CDR1 is MGHRA and CDR2 YSYEKL. The CDR3 protein is CASSPIGTGVYEQYF. The CDR3 DNA reads TGCGCCAGCAGCCCTATTGGGACAGGGGTATATGAGCAGTACTTC.

This clone has only a few counts. This sequence joins TRBV19 and TRBJ2-1, with D perhaps matching TRBD1 or TRBD2 (5 bases each). V was pared by 2 bases and J by 2 bases, with 10 bases between. Germline V gene sequence: CDR1 LNHDA, CDR2 SQIVND (reference sequence). The CDR3 is 15 residues long. The CDR3 coding sequence is TGTGCCAGTAGTATAAAGTCGGGACCCTACAATGAGCAGTTCTTC. It translates to CASSIKSGPYNEQFF. Filled out from reference TRBV19 and TRBJ2-1, the complete variable domain reads DGGITQSPKYLFRKEGQNVTLSCEQNLNHDAMYWYRQDPGQGLRLIYYSQIVNDFQKGDIAEGYSVSREKKESFPLTVTSAQKNPTAFYLCASSIKSGPYNEQFFGPGTRLTVL.

The chain couples TRBV19 to TRBJ2-7, with TRBD2 matching over 7 bases. Per germline, CDR1 LNHDA and CDR2 SQIVND (reference sequence). Germline trimming cut 5 bases from V and 3 bases from J; bases unmatched to any gene: 10. This CDR3 comprises 15 residues. The CDR3 DNA reads TGTGCCAGTAGTCTCCGGGGAGGGAGGATCTACGAGCAGTACTTC. Residues: CASSLRGGRIYEQYF.

The chain carries TRBV11-2 and TRBJ2-2; no firm D call. Germline V gene data show CDR1 as SGHAT and CDR2 as FQNNGV. The V gene lost 10 bases and the J gene lost 6 bases, with 12 bases spanning the gap. CDR3 length: 12 amino acids. The DNA for the CDR3 is TGTGCCACCACGACCGGCGCCGGGGAGCTGTTTTTT. Protein sequence: CATTTGAGELFF.

Only a few counts were recorded for this clone. The rearrangement joins TRBV6-5 to TRBJ2-7, with 8 bases identical to TRBD2. This CDR3 region has 14 residues. CDR1 and CDR2 (germline): MNHEY, SVGAGI. Trimming took 8 bases from V and 4 from J; bases not matched to a gene: 10. The CDR3 here is CASATTSGKYEQYF. CDR3 DNA: TGTGCCAGCGCCACTACTAGCGGAAAATACGAGCAGTACTTC.

This clone is deemed medium-sized. This chain connects TRBV2 to TRBJ2-7; D assignment may be TRBD1 or TRBD2 (6 bases each). Trimming cost V 3 bases and J 4 bases, with 19 bases left between them. The CDR3 sequence is 16 residues long. The germline CDR1 and CDR2 sequences are SNHLY and FYNNEI. CDR3 sequence: CASSDIVGGSGYEQYF. CDR3 nucleotides: TGTGCCAGCAGTGATATCGTGGGGGGCTCTGGGTACGAGCAGTACTTC.

The V call is TRBV23-1, the J call TRBJ2-7, with TRBD2 identical over 7 bases. TRBV23-1 is filed as an ORF, its function uncertain. The CDR3 is 18 residues long. V trimming: 3 bases; J trimming: 0 bases; junction bases outside the gene matches: 14. As DNA, the CDR3 is TGCGCCAGCAGTCATTGCGGGATCCTAGCGGTTATCTCCTACGAGCAGTACTTC. As protein: CASSHCGILAVISYEQYF.

This clone rates as large. The chain's CDR3 is CASSLRRQLNYGYTF. DNA for the CDR3: TGCGCCAGCAGCCTCCGGCGGCAGCTCAACTATGGCTACACCTTC. The chain combines TRBV4-1 with TRBJ1-2; D not certain. The CDR3 runs 15 residues. Looked up from germline, CDR1 is MGHRA and CDR2 is YSYEKL. Trimming pared 4 bases from V and 2 bases from J, leaving 14 bases between.

The chain has TRBV11-2 and TRBJ2-1; D is possibly TRBD2 (6 bases). Germline-derived CDR1 and CDR2 are SGHAT and FQNNGV. V gave up 0 bases and J gave up 4 bases, with 13 bases separating them. The CDR3 is made up of 16 amino acids. DNA of the CDR3: TGTGCCAGCAGCTTAGAACGGGCTAGCGAGTACAATGAGCAGTTCTTC. This gives the protein CASSLERASEYNEQFF.

The gene calls are TRBV27 and TRBJ1-1; D unresolved. V was cut by 2 bases and J by 3 bases, with 7 bases left in between. Looked up from germline, CDR1 is MNHEY and CDR2 is SMNVEV (reference sequence). This CDR3 spans 13 amino acids. The CDR3 DNA is TGTGCCAGCAGTTTAGGGCCTTACACTGAAGCTTTCTTT. Its protein is CASSLGPYTEAFF.